Following are 28 T cell receptor beta chains from one sample sequenced in a study of CD8 T cells in Susac syndrome. When the RNA was reverse transcribed, random hexamers were used with an input of roughly 0.5 to 1 ug. MiXCR, applied by TCRdb to the immunoSEQ multiplex PCR reads, yields one record per CDR3 protein. The sample consists of fewer than 150,000 distinct CDR3 sequences, nearly 95% of them appearing once. Sequenced input: CD4+ T cells from PBMCs. Every receptor here comes from a human donor in good health.

The chain uses TRBV7-9 and TRBJ2-7; D might be TRBD2 (5 bases). The CDR3 is 13 amino acids. V lost 3 bases, J lost 5 bases, and 11 bases lay in between. The germline gives CDR1 SEHNR, CDR2 FQNEAQ (reference sequence). The CDR3 protein is CASSLIGSHEQYF. CDR3 bases: TGTGCCAGCAGCTTGATTGGGAGCCACGAGCAGTACTTC.

This clonotype was seen only once. V is TRBV29-1 and J is TRBJ1-5; tentatively, D is TRBD1 (5 bases). Germline V CDR1 and CDR2: SQVTM, ANQGSEA. The CDR3 length is 13 residues. Trimming took 6 bases from V and 7 from J, leaving 16 bases between them. The CDR3 reads CSVPDSTGQPQHF. The CDR3 nucleotides read TGCAGCGTCCCCGACAGTACAGGACAGCCCCAGCATTTT.

The rearrangement uses TRBV2 and TRBJ2-1; 9 bases line up with TRBD2. This CDR3 comprises 17 residues. The J segment lost 1 base and the V segment lost 2 bases, leaving 6 bases of the junction unmatched. The germline V gene has CDR1 SNHLY and CDR2 FYNNEI. CDR3 sequence (DNA): TGTGCCAGCAGTGAATCCCGGACTAGCGCTTCCTACAATGAGCAGTTCTTC. Translation: CASSESRTSASYNEQFF.

The chain employs TRBV15 and TRBJ1-5, with TRBD1 as a possible D gene (5 bases). The CDR3 runs to 15 residues. Germline assignment: CDR1 LNHNV and CDR2 YYDKDF (reference sequence). V lost 1 base and J lost 4, with 11 bases in between. CDR3 coding DNA: TGTGCCACCAGCAGAGGACAGAGTATGAATCAGCCCCAGCATTTT. Translating it yields CATSRGQSMNQPQHF.

J is TRBJ2-1 and V is TRBV28; D might be TRBD2 (6 bases). The CDR3 is made up of 14 amino acids. Per germline, CDR1 MDHEN and CDR2 SYDVKM. V lost 3 bases to trimming and J lost 8 bases, with 14 bases between them. CDR3 protein: CASSFNAGKDEQFF. CDR3 bases: TGTGCCAGCAGTTTTAACGCGGGGAAAGATGAGCAGTTCTTC.

The chain recombines TRBV5-1 with TRBJ2-7; D may be TRBD1 (6 bases). The CDR3 totals 15 residues. Trimming removed 2 bases from V and 3 bases from J, with 15 bases in between. CDR1 and CDR2 from the germline V gene are SGHRS and YFSETQ. The CDR3 DNA follows: TGCGCCAGCAGCTTCGGGGACACCAGGAACTACGAGCAGTACTTC. This sequence encodes CASSFGDTRNYEQYF. Combining the CDR3 with reference TRBV5-1 and TRBJ2-7 gives the whole variable domain KAGVTQTPRYLIKTRGQQVTLSCSPISGHRSVSWYQQTPGQGLQFLFEYFSETQRNKGNFPGRFSGRQFSNSRSEMNVSTLELGDSALYLCASSFGDTRNYEQYFGPGTRLTVT.

The chain combines TRBV28 with TRBJ2-4; D is undetermined. Germline lookup yields CDR1 MDHEN and CDR2 SYDVKM. The CDR3 runs 14 residues. Between the trimmed V and J ends, which lost 6 bases and 2 bases, there was a span of 11 bases. The CDR3 is CASRPPLPKNIQYF. The DNA for the CDR3 is TGTGCCAGCAGACCTCCCCTGCCCAAAAACATTCAGTACTTC.

The J gene is TRBJ1-5, the V gene TRBV7-2, with D unclear. V dropped 5 bases and J dropped 4 bases, with 15 bases sitting between them. This CDR3 is built from 15 residues. CDR1 is SGHTA and CDR2 is FQGNSA in the germline V gene. CDR3 in DNA: TGTGCCAGCAGCGTCCTGGGCCTTCTTAATCAGCCCCAGCATTTT. Its translation is CASSVLGLLNQPQHF.

The chain joins TRBV3-1 to TRBJ1-2; 7 positions agree with TRBD1. The V gene end was trimmed by 1 base and the J gene end by 6 bases; junction bases not matched to a gene: 5. The CDR3 consists of 14 residues. Germline lookup yields CDR1 LGHDT and CDR2 YNNKEL (reference sequence). This CDR3 reads CASSQVHRGNGYTF. Here the CDR3 DNA reads TGTGCCAGCAGCCAAGTTCACAGGGGCAATGGCTACACCTTC.

The chain is built from TRBV6-5 and TRBJ1-1, with D possibly matching TRBD1 (5 bases). V was pared by 6 bases and J by 3 bases, with 14 bases between. The CDR3 is made up of 14 amino acids. Germline V lookup: CDR1 MNHEY, CDR2 SVGAGI. The CDR3 DNA is TGTGCCAGCAGCACGGCGAGGGGATACACTGAAGCTTTCTTT. This gives the protein CASSTARGYTEAFF.

The chain employs TRBV5-1 and TRBJ1-1, with 10 bases matching TRBD1. The CDR3 consists of 15 residues. V trimming: 5 bases; J trimming: 5 bases; junction bases outside the gene matches: 9. Germline CDR1 reads SGHRS; CDR2 reads YFSETQ. In DNA, the CDR3 is TGCGCCAGCAGTTTAGACAGGGGGCGCGAGACTGAAGCTTTCTTT. It translates to CASSLDRGRETEAFF.

This clonotype was recorded a few times. This rearrangement joins TRBV7-2 to TRBJ2-1; D not certain. CDR3 length: 12 amino acids. V was pared by 0 bases and J by 8 bases, with 5 bases between. Looked up from germline, CDR1 is SGHTA and CDR2 is FQGNSA. The CDR3 sequence is CASSLAGHEQFF. The CDR3 coding sequence is TGTGCCAGCAGCTTAGCCGGCCATGAGCAGTTCTTC.

This chain uses TRBV6-1 with TRBJ1-1; D not resolved. The CDR3 covers 12 residues. Germline V gene lookup returns CDR1 MNHNS and CDR2 SASEGT. Trimming stripped 9 bases from V and 0 bases from J, with 8 bases between. The CDR3 DNA sequence: TGTGCCAGTGGACGGTTGAACACTGAAGCTTTCTTT. Its protein product is CASGRLNTEAFF.

The gene calls are TRBV4-2 and TRBJ2-7; no definite D call. Per germline, CDR1 LGHNA and CDR2 YNFKEQ. Trimming removed 0 bases at V and 0 bases at J, with 9 bases between. The length of the CDR3 is 15 residues. The DNA for the CDR3 is TGTGCCAGCAGCCAAGATCGCGTGAGCTCCTACGAGCAGTACTTC. It translates to CASSQDRVSSYEQYF.

The gene calls are TRBV7-2 and TRBJ2-3; D might be TRBD2 (6 bases). Trimming removed 5 bases from V and 0 bases from J, with 15 bases in between. The germline gives CDR1 SGHTA, CDR2 FQGNSA. The CDR3 is made up of 16 amino acids. The CDR3 reads CASSTIGGVSTDTQYF. The CDR3 DNA reads as TGTGCCAGCAGCACCATAGGAGGGGTCAGCACAGATACGCAGTATTTT. Drawing the rest from reference TRBV7-2 and TRBJ2-3, the complete variable domain is GAGVSQSPSNKVTEKGKDVELRCDPISGHTALYWYRQSLGQGLEFLIYFQGNSAPDKSGLPSDRFSAERTGGSVSTLTIQRTQQEDSAVYLCASSTIGGVSTDTQYFGPGTRLTVL.

The rearrangement uses TRBV3-1 and TRBJ1-1; no reliable D call. CDR3 length: 14 amino acids. Germline V gene lookup returns CDR1 LGHDT and CDR2 YNNKEL (reference sequence). Trimming shortened V by 3 bases and J by 0 bases, and 8 bases separated the two germline ends. The CDR3 DNA is TGTGCCAGCAGCCACGGCCTGATGAACACTGAAGCTTTCTTT. It encodes CASSHGLMNTEAFF.

This sequence joins TRBV28 and TRBJ2-2, with D perhaps assigned TRBD1 or TRBD2 (6 bases each). Looked up from germline, CDR1 is MDHEN and CDR2 is SYDVKM. CDR3 size: 15 residues. V lost 6 bases and J 2 bases, leaving 13 bases between the germline ends. The CDR3 nucleotides are TGTGCCAGCAGAGCCGGGGGCCTCAACACCGGGGAGCTGTTTTTT. This gives the protein CASRAGGLNTGELFF.

The chain is built from TRBV5-1 and TRBJ2-1, with TRBD2 identical over 10 bases. Trimming at V came to 2 bases and at J to 8 bases, leaving 10 bases not matched to a gene. Germline CDR1 and CDR2: SGHRS and YFSETQ. The CDR3 runs to 16 residues. The DNA for the CDR3 is TGCGCCAGCAGCTTATCGCCTAGCGGGAGTTTGGATGAGCAGTTCTTC. Amino acids: CASSLSPSGSLDEQFF.

The CDR3 sequence is CSVAQTGAEAFF. CDR3 sequence (DNA): TGCAGCGTGGCTCAGACAGGGGCTGAAGCTTTCTTT. V and J are TRBV29-1 and TRBJ1-1, with TRBD1 matching over 8 bases. After removal of 6 bases from V and 6 bases from J, the junction contained 6 bases not matched to a gene. This CDR3 is built from 12 residues. The germline V gene encodes CDR1 SQVTM and CDR2 ANQGSEA.

The V and J genes are TRBV3-1 and TRBJ2-3; TRBD2 agrees at 14 bases. The V and J ends lost 3 bases and 3 bases, in that order; junction bases with no gene match: 8. The CDR3 loop spans 18 amino acids. The V gene's germline CDR1 is LGHDT and CDR2 YNNKEL (reference sequence). CDR3 sequence reads: CASSQGLAGVLGTDTQYF. The CDR3 coding sequence is TGTGCCAGCAGCCAGGGACTAGCGGGAGTGCTAGGTACAGATACGCAGTATTTT.

The rearrangement uses TRBV5-1 and TRBJ2-7; 10 nucleotides align to TRBD1. The CDR3 covers 16 residues. V was clipped by 0 bases and J by 3 bases; unmatched bases: 6. The V gene's germline CDR1 is SGHRS and CDR2 YFSETQ. Here the CDR3 reads CASSLAPGTGVYEQYF. In DNA, the CDR3 is TGCGCCAGCAGCTTGGCCCCCGGGACAGGGGTCTACGAGCAGTACTTC. The variable domain in full, completed from reference TRBV5-1 and TRBJ2-7, reads KAGVTQTPRYLIKTRGQQVTLSCSPISGHRSVSWYQQTPGQGLQFLFEYFSETQRNKGNFPGRFSGRQFSNSRSEMNVSTLELGDSALYLCASSLAPGTGVYEQYFGPGTRLTVT.

This chain uses TRBV20-1 with TRBJ1-5; D may be TRBD1 (5 bases). Between the trimmed V and J ends, which lost 3 bases and 2 bases, there was a span of 14 bases. The germline V gene encodes CDR1 DFQATT and CDR2 SNEGSKA (reference sequence). This CDR3 is built from 15 residues. CDR3 nucleotides: TGCAGTGCTAGTCCTCAGACAGTAGGCAATCAGCCCCAGCATTTT. This gives the protein CSASPQTVGNQPQHF.

The chain links TRBV11-2 to TRBJ2-7; D not resolved. Germline V gene sequence: CDR1 SGHAT, CDR2 FQNNGV. The CDR3 is 16 amino acids. Trimming shortened V by 3 bases and J by 3 bases, and 18 bases separated the two germline ends. As DNA, the CDR3 is TGTGCCAGCAGCTTGAAACCGGGTGCACCGGTCTACGAGCAGTACTTC. Amino acids: CASSLKPGAPVYEQYF.

The chain links TRBV19 to TRBJ2-2; D is undetermined. Trimming pared 6 bases from V and 4 bases from J, leaving 12 bases between. Germline values: CDR1 LNHDA, CDR2 SQIVND (reference sequence). This CDR3 contains 14 residues. In nucleotides, the CDR3 is TGTGCCAGTAGACACGAGTTTGGCACCGGGGAGCTGTTTTTT. Amino acids: CASRHEFGTGELFF.

V is TRBV4-1 and J is TRBJ2-1, with 14 bases matching TRBD2. This CDR3 spans 18 amino acids. Losses at the gene ends were 6 bases for V and 0 bases for J; bases not matched to a gene: 7. In germline, CDR1 is MGHRA, CDR2 YSYEKL. In nucleotides, the CDR3 is TGCGCCAGCAGTCTGACTAGCGGGAGGGCCTTCTCCTACAATGAGCAGTTCTTC. This translates into CASSLTSGRAFSYNEQFF.

In its sample, this clonotype was seen a few times. The chain is built from TRBV5-6 and TRBJ2-4, with D unresolved. This CDR3 has 15 amino acids. The germline V gene encodes CDR1 SGHDT and CDR2 YYEEEE. V was pared by 1 base and J by 0 bases, with 8 bases between. The CDR3 sequence: CASSLTELAKNIQYF. In DNA form, the CDR3 reads TGTGCCAGCAGCTTGACCGAACTAGCCAAAAACATTCAGTACTTC.

This chain connects TRBV2 to TRBJ1-5, with D perhaps TRBD1 (5 bases). Between the trimmed V and J ends, which lost 1 base and 2 bases, there was a span of 12 bases. CDR3 length equals 16 residues. In germline, CDR1 is SNHLY, CDR2 FYNNEI. The CDR3 is CASSEGPRAGNQPQHF. DNA of the CDR3: TGTGCCAGCAGTGAAGGGCCCAGGGCCGGCAATCAGCCCCAGCATTTT.

This chain connects TRBV2 to TRBJ2-2; D gene unclear. The CDR3 is 14 residues long. Germline V gene sequence: CDR1 SNHLY, CDR2 FYNNEI. Trimming left V 4 bases short and J 5 bases short, with 11 bases between. The CDR3 loop reads CASSVQGLTGELFF. DNA for the CDR3: TGTGCCAGCAGTGTGCAAGGCCTGACCGGGGAGCTGTTTTTT.